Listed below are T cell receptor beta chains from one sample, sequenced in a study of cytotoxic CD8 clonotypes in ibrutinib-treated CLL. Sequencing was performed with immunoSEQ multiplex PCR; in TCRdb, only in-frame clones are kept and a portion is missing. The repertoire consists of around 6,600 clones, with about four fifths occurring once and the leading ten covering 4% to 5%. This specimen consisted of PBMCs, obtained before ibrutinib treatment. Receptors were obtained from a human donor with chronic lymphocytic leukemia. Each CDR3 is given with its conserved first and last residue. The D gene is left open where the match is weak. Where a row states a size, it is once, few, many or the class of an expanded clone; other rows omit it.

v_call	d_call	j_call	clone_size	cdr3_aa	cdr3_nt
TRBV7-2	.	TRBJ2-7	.	CASSLGERRNEQYF	TGTGCCAGCAGCTTGGGCGAGAGGCGGAACGAGCAGTACTTC
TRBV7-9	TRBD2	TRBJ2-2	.	CASSLRGRLSGELFF	TGTGCCAGCAGCTTACGCGGGAGGTTGAGCGGGGAGCTGTTTTTT
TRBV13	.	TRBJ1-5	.	CASSLGGGNQPQHF	TGTGCCAGCAGCTTGGGAGGGGGCAATCAGCCCCAGCATTTT
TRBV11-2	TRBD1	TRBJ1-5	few	CASSEGTGNQPQHF	TGTGCCAGCAGCGAAGGGACAGGCAATCAGCCCCAGCATTTT
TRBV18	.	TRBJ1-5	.	CASSGMGGNQPQHF	TGTGCCAGCTCAGGGATGGGGGGCAATCAGCCCCAGCATTTT
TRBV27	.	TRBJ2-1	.	CASPGGDSLTNEQFF	TGTGCCAGCCCCGGGGGGGACAGCCTTACCAATGAGCAGTTCTTC
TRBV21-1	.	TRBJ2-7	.	CASSTHEQYF	TGTGCCAGCAGCACCCACGAGCAGTACTTC
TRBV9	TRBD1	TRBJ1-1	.	CASSVAGQGDTEAFF	TGTGCCAGCAGCGTAGCTGGACAGGGGGACACTGAAGCTTTCTTT
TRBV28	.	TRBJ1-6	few	CASSLIHGAAMGNSPLHF	TGTGCCAGCAGTTTAATTCACGGCGCAGCCATGGGAAATTCACCCCTCCACTTT
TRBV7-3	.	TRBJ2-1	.	CASSAGLTSSYNEQFF	TGTGCCAGCAGCGCCGGACTAACCAGCTCCTACAATGAGCAGTTCTTC
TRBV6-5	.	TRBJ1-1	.	CASTSRDQRVEAFF	TGTGCCAGCACCTCCCGGGACCAGCGCGTCGAAGCTTTCTTT
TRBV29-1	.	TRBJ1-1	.	CSGHMNTEAFF	TGCAGCGGACACATGAACACTGAAGCTTTCTTT
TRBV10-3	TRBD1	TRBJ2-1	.	CAISDLHRDRESSYNEQFF	TGTGCCATCAGTGACCTTCACCGGGACAGGGAATCTTCCTACAATGAGCAGTTCTTC
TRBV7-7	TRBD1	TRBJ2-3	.	CASSIGQGSDTQYF	TGTGCTAGCAGCATAGGACAGGGCTCAGATACGCAGTATTTT
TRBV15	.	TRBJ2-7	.	CATSRVDSYEQYF	TGTGCCACCAGCAGAGTCGACTCCTACGAGCAGTACTTC
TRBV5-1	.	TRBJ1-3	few	CASSLEGHNSGNTIYF	TGCGCCAGCAGCCTGGAGGGACACAACTCTGGAAACACCATATATTTT
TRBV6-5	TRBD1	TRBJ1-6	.	CASSYDPGQGNSPLHF	TGTGCCAGCAGTTACGATCCGGGACAGGGGAATTCACCCCTCCACTTT
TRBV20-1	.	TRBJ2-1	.	CSAREREQFF	TGCAGTGCTAGAGAGCGGGAGCAGTTCTTC
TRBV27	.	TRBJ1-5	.	CASSPSPYQPQHF	TGTGCCAGCAGTCCCTCCCCTTATCAGCCCCAGCATTTT
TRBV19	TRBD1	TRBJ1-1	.	CASRHRDRASEAFF	TGTGCCAGTAGACACAGGGACAGGGCGAGTGAAGCTTTCTTT
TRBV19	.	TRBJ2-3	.	CASSIRREDTQYF	TGTGCCAGTAGTATTCGTCGGGAAGATACGCAGTATTTT
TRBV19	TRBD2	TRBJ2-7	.	CASSSISGIDYEQYF	TGTGCCAGTAGTAGTATTAGCGGGATAGATTACGAGCAGTACTTC
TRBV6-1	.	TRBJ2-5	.	CASRRGAGETQYF	TGTGCCAGCAGAAGGGGGGCTGGGGAGACCCAGTACTTC
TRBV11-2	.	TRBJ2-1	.	CASSLDVSSYNEQFF	TGTGCCAGCAGCTTAGATGTGAGCTCCTACAATGAGCAGTTCTTC
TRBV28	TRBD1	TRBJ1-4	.	CASKARGQFNEKLFF	TGTGCCAGCAAGGCCAGGGGGCAATTTAATGAAAAACTGTTTTTT
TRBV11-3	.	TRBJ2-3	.	CASSRESLRKDTQYF	TGTGCCAGCAGCCGAGAATCCTTGCGGAAAGATACGCAGTATTTT
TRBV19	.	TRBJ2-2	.	CASSISEGVAGELFF	TGTGCCAGTAGTATTAGTGAGGGAGTTGCCGGGGAGCTGTTTTTT
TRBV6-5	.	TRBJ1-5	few	CASSYRVKQPQHF	TGTGCCAGCAGTTACAGGGTGAAACAGCCCCAGCATTTT
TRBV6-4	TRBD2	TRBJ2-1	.	CASSELAGGGEQFF	TGTGCCAGCAGTGAACTAGCGGGAGGAGGGGAGCAGTTCTTC
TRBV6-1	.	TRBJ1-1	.	CASSETQGRMNTEAFF	TGTGCCAGCAGTGAAACCCAAGGACGTATGAACACTGAAGCTTTCTTT
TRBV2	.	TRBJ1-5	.	CASSGPAVNQPQHF	TGTGCCAGCAGTGGGCCAGCCGTAAATCAGCCCCAGCATTTT
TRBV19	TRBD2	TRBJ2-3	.	CASSIARASGTDTQYF	TGTGCCAGTAGTATAGCAAGGGCTAGCGGGACAGATACGCAGTATTTT
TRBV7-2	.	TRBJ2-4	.	CASSLGLAKNIQYF	TGTGCCAGCAGCTTAGGTCTAGCCAAAAACATTCAGTACTTC
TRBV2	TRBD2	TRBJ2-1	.	CASGGTSVYNEQFF	TGTGCCAGCGGCGGGACTAGCGTCTACAATGAGCAGTTCTTC
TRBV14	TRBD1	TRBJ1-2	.	CASSLDRGSGYTF	TGTGCCAGCAGCCTGGACAGGGGAAGTGGCTACACCTTC
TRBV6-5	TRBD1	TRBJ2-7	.	CASSYTDRGYEQYF	TGTGCCAGCAGTTACACGGACAGGGGGTACGAGCAGTACTTC
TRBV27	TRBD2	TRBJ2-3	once	CASSNERGSTDTQYF	TGTGCCAGCAGTAACGAGCGGGGGAGCACAGATACGCAGTATTTT
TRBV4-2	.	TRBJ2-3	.	CASSQDPGLHTDTQYF	TGTGCCAGCAGCCAGGATCCGGGACTCCACACAGATACGCAGTATTTT
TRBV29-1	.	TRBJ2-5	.	CSVESPGQETQYF	TGCAGCGTTGAATCCCCTGGCCAAGAGACCCAGTACTTC
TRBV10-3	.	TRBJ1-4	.	CAISLQPNEKLFF	TGTGCCATCAGTTTACAGCCTAATGAAAAACTGTTTTTT
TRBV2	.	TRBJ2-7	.	CASSVGSYEQYF	TGTGCCAGCAGTGTTGGCAGCTACGAGCAGTACTTC
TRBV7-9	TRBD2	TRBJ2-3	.	CASSLLAGADTQYF	TGTGCCAGCAGCTTACTAGCGGGAGCAGATACGCAGTATTTT
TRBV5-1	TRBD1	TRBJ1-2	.	CASSLTTGSYGYTF	TGCGCCAGCAGCTTGACGACAGGGTCCTATGGCTACACCTTC
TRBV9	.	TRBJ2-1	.	CASSVGLAAVDEQFF	TGTGCCAGCAGCGTCGGTCTAGCTGCGGTCGATGAGCAGTTCTTC